Listed below are T cell receptor beta chains from one sample, sequenced in a study of T cell responses to AZD1222 COVID-19 vaccine. Using immunoSEQ multiplex PCR, the repertoire was profiled, and TCRdb retains in-frame clones only, with some absent. The sample holds roughly 120,000 clones, more than 75% seen once. The sequences come from peripheral blood, collected on day 0 of AZD1222 vaccination. These receptors all come from an adult in good health. Each CDR3 is given with its conserved first and last residue. A D gene is named only where the DNA matches it firmly. Size values are once, few and many counts, or a class for expanded clones, and some rows have none.

j_call d_call clone_size v_call cdr3_nt cdr3_aa
TRBJ1-6 . . TRBV7-9 TGTGCCAGCAGCTTAGCAAGGGATTATAATTCACCCCTCCACTTT CASSLARDYNSPLHF
TRBJ1-6 . . TRBV7-9 TGTGCCAGCAGCCAATTGGGGGGTAATTCACCCCTCCACTTT CASSQLGGNSPLHF
TRBJ2-7 TRBD1 . TRBV27 TGTGCCAGCAGTATAGGGACAGGGGGCTCCTACGAGCAGTACTTC CASSIGTGGSYEQYF
TRBJ1-1 . . TRBV5-4 TGTGCCAGCAGCTTTTTAATGGGAGAGAACACTGAAGCTTTCTTT CASSFLMGENTEAFF
TRBJ1-5 . . TRBV14 TGTGCCAGCAGCCAAGGACAAGGGGACCCCCAGCATTTT CASSQGQGDPQHF
TRBJ2-3 . . TRBV5-4 TGTGCCAGCAGCCTCGGGACTAGCACAGATACGCAGTATTTT CASSLGTSTDTQYF
TRBJ1-1 . . TRBV29-1 TGCAGCGTACGGGGAAGGAGGGGGGTCGAGAACACTGAAGCTTTCTTT CSVRGRRGVENTEAFF
TRBJ1-1 . . TRBV30 TGTGCCTGGACCCGCAGCACGGCTGAAGCTTTCTTT CAWTRSTAEAFF
TRBJ1-2 . . TRBV5-6 TGTGCCAGCAGCTTGCAGGAACCTGGCTACACCTTC CASSLQEPGYTF
TRBJ2-1 . . TRBV9 TGTGCCAGCAGCGTAGCTGGAGAGCAGTTCTTC CASSVAGEQFF
TRBJ1-5 . . TRBV6-1 TGTGCCAGCAGTGAAGTCCTAGGCAATCAGCCCCAGCATTTT CASSEVLGNQPQHF
TRBJ2-7 . . TRBV7-2 TGTGCCAGCAGCTTCGGACAGTTCTACGAGCAGTACTTC CASSFGQFYEQYF
TRBJ1-1 . few TRBV6-5 TGTGCCAGCAGCTCCTTAATTTCCACTGAAGCTTTCTTT CASSSLISTEAFF
TRBJ1-5 TRBD1 . TRBV7-8 TGTGCCAGCAGACTAGGACAGGGCAATCAGCCCCAGCATTTT CASRLGQGNQPQHF
TRBJ1-1 . . TRBV11-2 TGTGCCAGCAGCCCTATACAGGGTCGGAACACTGAAGCTTTCTTT CASSPIQGRNTEAFF
TRBJ1-1 . . TRBV6-5 TGTGCCAGCAGTCTCGGGGGGAACACTGAAGCTTTCTTT CASSLGGNTEAFF
TRBJ2-7 TRBD2 . TRBV14 TGTGCCAGCAGCCAAGCTAGCGGGGGAGGGAGAGAGCAGTACTTC CASSQASGGGREQYF
TRBJ1-2 . . TRBV28 TGTGCCAGCAGTTTAGGGGGCAACTATGGCTACACCTTC CASSLGGNYGYTF
TRBJ2-4 . . TRBV12-3/TRBV12-4 TGTGCCAGCAGTGCTGACAGGAACATTCAGTACTTC CASSADRNIQYF
TRBJ1-6 . . TRBV28 TGTGCCAGCAGTTTTCGCGTCAGTAATTCACCCCTCCACTTT CASSFRVSNSPLHF
TRBJ1-2 . . TRBV29-1 TGCAGCGTTGAAGATCGACTTATTGGTTCGGTCACCTTC CSVEDRLIGSVTF
TRBJ1-3 . . TRBV5-6 TGTGCCAGCAGCTCTGGAAACACCATATATTTT CASSSGNTIYF
TRBJ2-1 . few TRBV15 TGTGCCACCAGCAGAGACCTGAACAGTGAGCAGTTCTTC CATSRDLNSEQFF
TRBJ1-2 . . TRBV7-9 TGTGCCAGCACCGAAACAGGGAACTATGGCTACACCTTC CASTETGNYGYTF
TRBJ1-5 TRBD1 . TRBV5-5 TGTGCCAGCAGCTGGGAGGGACAGGTCAATCAGCCCCAGCATTTT CASSWEGQVNQPQHF
TRBJ1-2 . . TRBV5-5 TGTGCCAGCAGCCTCTATGCAGGGGCGACGGGCTATGGCTACACCTTC CASSLYAGATGYGYTF
TRBJ2-7 TRBD2 once TRBV3-1/TRBV3-2 TGTGCCAGCAGCCAAGGGACTAGCCGGGGCGAGCAGTACTTC CASSQGTSRGEQYF
TRBJ1-3 . . TRBV13 TGTGCCAGCAGCTTAGCAGGGGACGGTGGAAACACCATATATTTT CASSLAGDGGNTIYF
TRBJ1-1 TRBD1 . TRBV5-1 TGCGCCAGCAGCTCAGGGTCAGGGGGTAACACTGAAGCTTTCTTT CASSSGSGGNTEAFF
TRBJ2-5 . . TRBV11-3 TGTGCCAGCAGCTTAGGATCGGGCCAGGGAGTGGAGACCCAGTACTTC CASSLGSGQGVETQYF
TRBJ2-2 . . TRBV18 TGTGCCAGCTCACCAGACGGGAGTAGGCGCAGGGAGCTGTTTTTT CASSPDGSRRRELFF
TRBJ2-5 . . TRBV5-5 TGTGCCAGCAGCTTGAATGGAGGAGTACAAGAGACCCAGTACTTC CASSLNGGVQETQYF
TRBJ1-2 . . TRBV11-2 TGTGCCAGCACCCGGTCCCTGGCCTATGGCTACACCTTC CASTRSLAYGYTF
TRBJ1-1 TRBD1 once TRBV27 TGTGCCAGCAGTTCCCGGCCTTGGACCCGGACAGGGTCTGAAGCTTTCTTT CASSSRPWTRTGSEAFF
TRBJ1-1 . . TRBV2 TGTGCCAGCAGCGAACAGGGTTTGAACACTGAAGCTTTCTTT CASSEQGLNTEAFF
TRBJ2-7 TRBD2 medium-sized TRBV6-1 TGTGCCAGCAGTGAACTCGACAGGGGACTAGCGGGAGCCGACGAGCAGTACTTC CASSELDRGLAGADEQYF
TRBJ1-6 . . TRBV27 TGTGCCAGCAGTAACCGGGACGGAAATTCACCCCTCCACTTT CASSNRDGNSPLHF
TRBJ2-2 . . TRBV2 TGTGCCAGCAGTGAATCCAGGAGGAACACCGGGGAGCTGTTTTTT CASSESRRNTGELFF
TRBJ1-5 . once TRBV21-1 TGTGCCAGCAGCAAAGGGGACAGGTGGCAGCCCCAGCATTTT CASSKGDRWQPQHF
TRBJ2-7 TRBD2 . TRBV4-1 TGCGCCAGCAGCCAAACTAGCGGGGGGGCTTACGAGCAGTACTTC CASSQTSGGAYEQYF
TRBJ2-1 TRBD2 . TRBV4-1 TGCGCCAGCAGCCAACGGACTAGCGGGAGCAATGAGCAGTTCTTC CASSQRTSGSNEQFF
TRBJ2-7 TRBD2 . TRBV6-1 TGTGCCAGCAGTGAACGCCTTCTAGCGGCTAGCGGAAACTACGAGCAGTACTTC CASSERLLAASGNYEQYF
TRBJ2-1 TRBD2 . TRBV7-8 TGTGCCAGCAGGCTAGGACTAGCGTCCATACGTGAGCAGTTCTTC CASRLGLASIREQFF
TRBJ2-2 TRBD2 . TRBV7-3 TGTGCCAGCAGCCCACCAGGGTCTAGCGGCACCGGGGAGCTGTTTTTT CASSPPGSSGTGELFF
TRBJ1-4 . . TRBV5-5 TGTGCCAGCAGGCGGCTTGCAACTAATGAAAAACTGTTTTTT CASRRLATNEKLFF
TRBJ2-7 TRBD1 . TRBV3-1/TRBV3-2 TGTGCCAGCAGCCCGACAGGGGGACCCTACGAGCAGTACTTC CASSPTGGPYEQYF
TRBJ2-1 TRBD2 . TRBV7-9 TGTGCCAGCAGCGTCACTAGCGGGTCCGGCTGGTACAATGAGCAGTTCTTC CASSVTSGSGWYNEQFF
TRBJ1-1 . . TRBV7-2 TGTGCCAGCAGCCCCCCCCCGGCGAACACTGAAGCTTTCTTT CASSPPPANTEAFF
TRBJ2-2 . . TRBV7-2 TGTGCCAGCAGCTTAGAAAGGGGAACCGGGGAGCTGTTTTTT CASSLERGTGELFF
TRBJ1-2 TRBD1 once TRBV28 TGTGCCAGCAGAACAGGGGGGAGGGGGTATGGCTACACCTTC CASRTGGRGYGYTF
TRBJ1-2 TRBD1 once TRBV2 TGTGCCAGCAGTGGGGACAGGCCCGGCTATGGCTACACCTTC CASSGDRPGYGYTF
TRBJ1-2 . . TRBV5-4 TGTGCCAGCAGCTTGGAGAATACCTCTGGCTACACCTTC CASSLENTSGYTF
TRBJ1-5 TRBD1 . TRBV4-1 TGCGCCAGCAGCCAAGATCCCAGGGGGCTCAATCAGCCCCAGCATTTT CASSQDPRGLNQPQHF
TRBJ1-5 . . TRBV5-4 TGTGCCAGCAGCGGCGGGAACAATCAGCCCCAGCATTTT CASSGGNNQPQHF
TRBJ1-5 . . TRBV5-1 TGCGCCAGCAGCTTGGGGCTACAAGGGGACAATCAGCCCCAGCATTTT CASSLGLQGDNQPQHF
TRBJ1-2 . . TRBV6-5 TGTGCCAGCAGAGTACGGGGCCCAAACTATGGCTACACCTTC CASRVRGPNYGYTF
TRBJ2-2 TRBD2 . TRBV5-5 TGTGCCAGCAGCCGGGGACTAGCGAACACCGGGGAGCTGTTTTTT CASSRGLANTGELFF
TRBJ2-2 . . TRBV28 TGTGCCAGCAGTTTTGGCGAGGCGCACACCGGGGAGCTGTTTTTT CASSFGEAHTGELFF
TRBJ2-3 . . TRBV29-1 TGCAGCGTAGGTAGGGTAGATACGCAGTATTTT CSVGRVDTQYF